The rows below give T cell receptor beta chains drawn from one sample of a study of cytomegalovirus exposure and HLA in healthy donors. Here immunoSEQ multiplex PCR was the method, and the copy in TCRdb shows in-frame clones only, minus some. The data show about 190,000 clones, roughly 80% seen once. Sequenced: PBMCs. The source of these receptors is a man aged 50-59 years in good health and CMV-seronegative. CDR3s include the opening cysteine and the closing phenylalanine or tryptophan. D genes are given only for firm matches. Only part of the rows carry a size: once, few, many, or a class if the clone is expanded.

V gene: TRBV4-3; CDR3 length: 15; J gene: TRBJ1-4; D gene: TRBD1; clone size: once; CDR3 protein: CASSQEGQGNEKLFF; CDR3 DNA: TGCGCCAGCAGCCAAGAGGGACAGGGGAACGAAAAACTGTTTTTT
V gene: TRBV19; CDR3 length: 13; J gene: TRBJ1-5; D gene: NA; clone size: few; CDR3 protein: CASGLNSNQPQHF; CDR3 DNA: TGTGCCAGTGGCCTTAATAGCAATCAGCCCCAGCATTTT
V gene: TRBV14; CDR3 length: 17; J gene: TRBJ2-7; D gene: TRBD2; clone size: NA; CDR3 protein: CASSPKMVASGGNEQYF; CDR3 DNA: TGTGCCAGCAGCCCCAAGATGGTAGCTAGCGGGGGGAACGAGCAGTACTTC
V gene: TRBV5-1; CDR3 length: 13; J gene: TRBJ1-2; D gene: NA; clone size: NA; CDR3 protein: CASSLVQGTGYTF; CDR3 DNA: TGCGCCAGCAGCTTGGTGCAGGGGACTGGCTACACCTTC
V gene: TRBV27; CDR3 length: 13; J gene: TRBJ2-3; D gene: NA; clone size: NA; CDR3 protein: CASSLFNTDTQYF; CDR3 DNA: TGTGCCAGCAGTTTATTTAACACAGATACGCAGTATTTT
V gene: TRBV4-1; CDR3 length: 17; J gene: TRBJ1-5; D gene: NA; clone size: NA; CDR3 protein: CASSSPGVGERGQPQHF; CDR3 DNA: TGCGCCAGCTCTTCCCCAGGCGTGGGTGAACGGGGGCAGCCCCAGCATTTT
V gene: TRBV4-3; CDR3 length: 13; J gene: TRBJ2-7; D gene: TRBD1; clone size: once; CDR3 protein: CASSQEQGYEQYF; CDR3 DNA: TGCGCCAGCAGCCAAGAACAGGGGTACGAGCAGTACTTC
V gene: TRBV4-3; CDR3 length: 15; J gene: TRBJ2-1; D gene: TRBD2; clone size: NA; CDR3 protein: CASSQVSGGNNEQFF; CDR3 DNA: TGCGCCAGCAGCCAAGTTAGCGGGGGAAACAATGAGCAGTTCTTC
V gene: TRBV5-1; CDR3 length: 13; J gene: TRBJ2-5; D gene: TRBD1; clone size: NA; CDR3 protein: CASSQDRIETQYF; CDR3 DNA: TGCGCCAGCAGCCAGGACAGGATCGAGACCCAGTACTTC
V gene: TRBV7-3; CDR3 length: 13; J gene: TRBJ1-1; D gene: NA; clone size: NA; CDR3 protein: CASRRDLGTEAFF; CDR3 DNA: TGTGCCAGCAGGCGGGATTTGGGCACTGAAGCTTTCTTT
V gene: TRBV6-5; CDR3 length: 12; J gene: TRBJ1-2; D gene: NA; clone size: NA; CDR3 protein: CASSPGSYGYTF; CDR3 DNA: TGTGCCAGCAGTCCCGGGTCTTATGGCTACACCTTC
V gene: TRBV9; CDR3 length: 13; J gene: TRBJ2-7; D gene: NA; clone size: NA; CDR3 protein: CASSVEVRDEQYF; CDR3 DNA: TGTGCCAGCAGCGTAGAGGTCAGGGACGAGCAGTACTTC
V gene: TRBV11-3; CDR3 length: 13; J gene: TRBJ1-6; D gene: NA; clone size: once; CDR3 protein: CASSLVVNSPLHF; CDR3 DNA: TGTGCCAGCAGCTTAGTAGTTAATTCACCCCTCCACTTT
V gene: TRBV5-6; CDR3 length: 12; J gene: TRBJ2-7; D gene: NA; clone size: NA; CDR3 protein: CASSTLVYEQYF; CDR3 DNA: TGTGCCAGCAGCACTCTCGTCTACGAGCAGTACTTC